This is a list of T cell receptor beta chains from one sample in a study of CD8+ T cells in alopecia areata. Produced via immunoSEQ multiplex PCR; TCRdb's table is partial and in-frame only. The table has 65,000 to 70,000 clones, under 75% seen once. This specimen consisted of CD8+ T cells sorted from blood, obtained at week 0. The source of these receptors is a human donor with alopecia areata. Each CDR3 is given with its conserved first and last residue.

CDR3 protein: CASKTVTGDTEAFF
V gene: TRBV4-1

CDR3 protein: CASSQEGRANTGELFF
V gene: TRBV4-3

CDR3 protein: CASSPSPGQGALHGYTF
V gene: TRBV7-9

CDR3 protein: CASSPVGGRVTDTQYF
V gene: TRBV7-2

CDR3 protein: CASSFVAGGPDTQYF
V gene: TRBV28

CDR3 protein: CASSQRSANGHYGYTF
V gene: TRBV4-1

CDR3 protein: CASRMTFGTDTQYF
V gene: TRBV28

CDR3 protein: CSVGVTGGPSYEQYF
V gene: TRBV29-1

CDR3 protein: CASSPPGLAGDEQFF
V gene: TRBV2

CDR3 protein: CASSFIPPVETQYF
V gene: TRBV7-2

CDR3 protein: CASSELDTNTEAFF
V gene: TRBV6-5

CDR3 protein: CASSEGSAYEQYF
V gene: TRBV27

CDR3 protein: CASSYSVGGTGELFF
V gene: TRBV6-5

CDR3 protein: CASSLAGSYEQYF
V gene: TRBV5-6

CDR3 protein: CASSLTGQGASGANVLTF
V gene: TRBV5-1

CDR3 protein: CASSGGNYGYTF
V gene: TRBV4-3

CDR3 protein: CASSLGAEETQYF
V gene: TRBV7-9